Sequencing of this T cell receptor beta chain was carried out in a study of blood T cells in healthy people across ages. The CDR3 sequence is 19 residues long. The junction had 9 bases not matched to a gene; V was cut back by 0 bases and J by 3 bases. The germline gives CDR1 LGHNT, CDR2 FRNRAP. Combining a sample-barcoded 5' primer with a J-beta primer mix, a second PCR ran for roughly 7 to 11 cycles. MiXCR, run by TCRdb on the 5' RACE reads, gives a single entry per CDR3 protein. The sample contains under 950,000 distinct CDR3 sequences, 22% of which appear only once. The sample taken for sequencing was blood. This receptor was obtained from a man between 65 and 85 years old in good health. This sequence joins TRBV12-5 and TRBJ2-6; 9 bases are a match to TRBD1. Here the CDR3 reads CASGLVVGQGSGGANVLTF. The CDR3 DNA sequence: TGTGCTAGTGGTTTGGTTGTTGGACAGGGGTCAGGTGGGGCCAACGTCCTGACTTTC.